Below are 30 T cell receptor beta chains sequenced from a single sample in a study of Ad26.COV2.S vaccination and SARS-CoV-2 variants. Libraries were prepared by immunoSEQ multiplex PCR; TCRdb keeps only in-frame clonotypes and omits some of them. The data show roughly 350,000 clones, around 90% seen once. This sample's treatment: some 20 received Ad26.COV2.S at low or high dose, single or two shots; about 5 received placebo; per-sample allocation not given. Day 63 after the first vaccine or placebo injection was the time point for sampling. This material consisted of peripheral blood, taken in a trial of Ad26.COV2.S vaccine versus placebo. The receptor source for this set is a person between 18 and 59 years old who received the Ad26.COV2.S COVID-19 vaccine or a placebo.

The CDR3 DNA reads as TGCGCCAGCAGCGGGACAGGAGACGGGGAGCTGTTTTTT. This translates into CASSGTGDGELFF. V gene TRBV5-1 combines with J gene TRBJ2-2; 8 positions agree with TRBD1. Looked up from germline, CDR1 is SGHRS and CDR2 is YFSETQ. The CDR3 is made up of 13 amino acids. V was pared by 4 bases and J by 7 bases, with 3 bases of the junction left unmatched.

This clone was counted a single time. In DNA, the CDR3 is TGTGCCTGGAGTGTAGGGGCCAGGGGCTACACCTTC. Its protein product is CAWSVGARGYTF. The V and J genes are TRBV30 and TRBJ1-2; a possible D gene is TRBD1 (5 bases). Trimming removed 0 bases from V and 8 bases from J, with 10 bases in between. Germline V gene sequence: CDR1 GTSNPN, CDR2 SVGIG (reference sequence). This CDR3 comprises 12 residues.

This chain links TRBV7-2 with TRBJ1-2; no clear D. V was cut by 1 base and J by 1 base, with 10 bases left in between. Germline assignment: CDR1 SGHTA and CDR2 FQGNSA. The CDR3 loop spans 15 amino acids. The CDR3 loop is CASSLVQEINYGYTF. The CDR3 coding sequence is TGTGCCAGCAGCTTAGTTCAGGAAATTAACTATGGCTACACCTTC.

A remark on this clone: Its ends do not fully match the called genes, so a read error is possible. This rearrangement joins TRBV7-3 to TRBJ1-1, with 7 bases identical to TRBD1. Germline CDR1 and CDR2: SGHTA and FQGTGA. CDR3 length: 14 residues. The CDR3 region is CASSLDRQNIEAFF. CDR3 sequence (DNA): TGTGCCAGCAGCCTGGACAGGCAGAACATTGAAGCTTTCTTT.

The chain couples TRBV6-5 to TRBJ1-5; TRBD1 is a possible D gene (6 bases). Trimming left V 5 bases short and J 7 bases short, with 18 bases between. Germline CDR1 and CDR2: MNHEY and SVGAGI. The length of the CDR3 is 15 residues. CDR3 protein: CASSRGEGEGQPQHF. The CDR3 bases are TGTGCCAGCAGTCGAGGGGAGGGGGAAGGGCAGCCCCAGCATTTT.

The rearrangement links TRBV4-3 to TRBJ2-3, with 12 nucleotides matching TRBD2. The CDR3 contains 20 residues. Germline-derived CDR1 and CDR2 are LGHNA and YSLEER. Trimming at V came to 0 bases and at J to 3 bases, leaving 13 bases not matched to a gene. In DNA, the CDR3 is TGCGCCAGCAGCCAAGAGGTGGCACAGCTCGGACTAGCGGGAACAGATACGCAGTATTTT. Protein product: CASSQEVAQLGLAGTDTQYF.

The CDR3 here is CASSTRNWYEQYF. Written as DNA, the CDR3 is TGTGCCAGCAGTACGAGGAACTGGTACGAGCAGTACTTC. The chain joins TRBV27 to TRBJ2-7, with no clear D. Germline V gives CDR1 MNHEY, CDR2 SMNVEV (reference sequence). V lost 5 bases, J lost 4 bases, and 12 bases lay in between. The CDR3 contains 13 residues.

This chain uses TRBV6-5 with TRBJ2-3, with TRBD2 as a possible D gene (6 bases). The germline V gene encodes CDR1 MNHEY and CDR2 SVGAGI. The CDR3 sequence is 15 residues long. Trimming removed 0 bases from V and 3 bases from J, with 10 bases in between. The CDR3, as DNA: TGTGCCAGCAGTTACTCCCGGAGGGTGACAGATACGCAGTATTTT. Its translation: CASSYSRRVTDTQYF.

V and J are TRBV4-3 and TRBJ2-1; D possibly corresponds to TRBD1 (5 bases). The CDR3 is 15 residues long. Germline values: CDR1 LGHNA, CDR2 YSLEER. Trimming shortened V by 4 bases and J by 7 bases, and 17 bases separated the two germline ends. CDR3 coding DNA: TGCGCCAGCAGCCGGCCCAGTGCAGGGATAAATGAGCAGTTCTTC. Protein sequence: CASSRPSAGINEQFF.

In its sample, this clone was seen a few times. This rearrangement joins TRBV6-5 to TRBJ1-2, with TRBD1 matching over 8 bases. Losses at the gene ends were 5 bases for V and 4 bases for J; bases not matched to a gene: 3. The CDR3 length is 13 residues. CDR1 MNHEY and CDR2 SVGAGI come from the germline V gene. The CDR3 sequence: CASSQQGGYGYTF. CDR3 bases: TGTGCCAGCAGTCAACAGGGGGGCTATGGCTACACCTTC.

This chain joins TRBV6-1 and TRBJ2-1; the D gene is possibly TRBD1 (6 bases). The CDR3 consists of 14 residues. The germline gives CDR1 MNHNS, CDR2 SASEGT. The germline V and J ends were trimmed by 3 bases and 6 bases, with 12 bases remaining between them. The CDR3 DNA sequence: TGTGCCAGCAGTGACAGGGGATGGGGCAATGAGCAGTTCTTC. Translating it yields CASSDRGWGNEQFF.

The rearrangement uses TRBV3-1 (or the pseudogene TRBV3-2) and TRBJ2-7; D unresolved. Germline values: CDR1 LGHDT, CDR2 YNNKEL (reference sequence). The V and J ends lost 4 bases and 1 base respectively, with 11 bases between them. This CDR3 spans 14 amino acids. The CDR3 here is CASSPFPTSYEQYF. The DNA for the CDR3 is TGTGCCAGCAGCCCTTTTCCGACGTCCTACGAGCAGTACTTC.

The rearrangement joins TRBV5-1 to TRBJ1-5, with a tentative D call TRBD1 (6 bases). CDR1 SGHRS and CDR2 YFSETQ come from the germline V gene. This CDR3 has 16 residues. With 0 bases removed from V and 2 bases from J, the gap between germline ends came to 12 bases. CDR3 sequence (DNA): TGCGCCAGCAGCTTGGGGCAGGGGAGCGGCAATCAGCCCCAGCATTTT. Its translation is CASSLGQGSGNQPQHF.

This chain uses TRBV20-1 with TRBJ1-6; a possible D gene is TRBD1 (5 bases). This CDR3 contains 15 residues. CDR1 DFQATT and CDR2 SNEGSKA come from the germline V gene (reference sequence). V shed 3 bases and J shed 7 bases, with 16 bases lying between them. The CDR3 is CSASRIQGQNSPLHF. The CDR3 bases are TGCAGTGCTAGTCGGATACAAGGACAAAATTCACCCCTCCACTTT.

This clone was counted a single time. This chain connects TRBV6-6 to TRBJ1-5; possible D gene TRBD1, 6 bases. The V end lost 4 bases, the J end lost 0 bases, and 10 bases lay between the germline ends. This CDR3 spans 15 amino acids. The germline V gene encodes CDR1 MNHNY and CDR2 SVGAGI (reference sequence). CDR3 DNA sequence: TGTGCCAGCAGTTCCAGGACAGATAGCAATCAGCCCCAGCATTTT. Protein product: CASSSRTDSNQPQHF.

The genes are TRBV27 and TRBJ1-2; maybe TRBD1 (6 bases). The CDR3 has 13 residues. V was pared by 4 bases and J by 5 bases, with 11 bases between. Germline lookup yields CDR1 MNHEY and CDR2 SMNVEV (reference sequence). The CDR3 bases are TGTGCCAGCAGTTATTCGACAGGATATGGCTACACCTTC. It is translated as CASSYSTGYGYTF.

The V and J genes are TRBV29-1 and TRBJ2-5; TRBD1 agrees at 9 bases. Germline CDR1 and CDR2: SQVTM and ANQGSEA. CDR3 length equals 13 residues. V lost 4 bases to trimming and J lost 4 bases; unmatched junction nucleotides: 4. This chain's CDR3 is CSVGQGGVETQYF. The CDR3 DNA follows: TGCAGCGTTGGACAGGGGGGCGTAGAGACCCAGTACTTC.

The CDR3 DNA reads TGTGCCAGCAGCTTCACCCCCGACAGTTCCTATGAAGCTTTCTTT. This translates into CASSFTPDSSYEAFF. J is TRBJ1-1 and V is TRBV9; D perhaps matches TRBD1 (5 bases). Germline CDR1 SGDLS, CDR2 YYNGEE. V was pared by 4 bases and J by 7 bases, with 20 bases between. CDR3 size: 15 residues.

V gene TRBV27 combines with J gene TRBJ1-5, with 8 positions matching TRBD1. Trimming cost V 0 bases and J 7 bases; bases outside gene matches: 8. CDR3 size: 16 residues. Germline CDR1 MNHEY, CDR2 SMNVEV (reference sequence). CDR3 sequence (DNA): TGTGCCAGCAGTTTATCCGGGCAGGGGGCAAGACAGCCCCAGCATTTT. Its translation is CASSLSGQGARQPQHF.

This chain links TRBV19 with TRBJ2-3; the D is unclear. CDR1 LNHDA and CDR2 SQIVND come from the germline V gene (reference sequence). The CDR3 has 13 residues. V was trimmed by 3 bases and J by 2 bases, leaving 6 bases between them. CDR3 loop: CASSIGDTDTQYF. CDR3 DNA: TGTGCCAGTAGTATTGGGGACACAGATACGCAGTATTTT.

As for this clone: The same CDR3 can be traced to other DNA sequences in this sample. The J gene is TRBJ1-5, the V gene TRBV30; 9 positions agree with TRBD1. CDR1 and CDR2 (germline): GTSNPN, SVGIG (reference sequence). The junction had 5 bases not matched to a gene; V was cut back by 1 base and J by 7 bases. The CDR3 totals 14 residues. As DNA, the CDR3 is TGTGCCTGGAGTGAGGGACAGGGTGGCCAGCCCCAGCATTTT. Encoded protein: CAWSEGQGGQPQHF.

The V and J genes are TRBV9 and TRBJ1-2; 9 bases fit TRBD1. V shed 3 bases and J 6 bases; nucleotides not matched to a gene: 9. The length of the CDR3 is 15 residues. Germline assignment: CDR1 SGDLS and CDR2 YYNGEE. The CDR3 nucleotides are TGTGCCAGCAGCGCTTCCGGGACAGGGAAACATGGCTACACCTTC. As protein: CASSASGTGKHGYTF. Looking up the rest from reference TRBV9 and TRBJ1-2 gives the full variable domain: DSGVTQTPKHLITATGQRVTLRCSPRSGDLSVYWYQQSLDQGLQFLIQYYNGEERAKGNILERFSAQQFPDLHSELNLSSLELGDSALYFCASSASGTGKHGYTFGSGTRLTVV.

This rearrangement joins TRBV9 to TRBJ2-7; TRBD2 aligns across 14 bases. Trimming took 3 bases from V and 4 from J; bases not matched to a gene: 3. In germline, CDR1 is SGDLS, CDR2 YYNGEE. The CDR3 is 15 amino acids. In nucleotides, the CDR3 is TGTGCCAGCAGCGCCGGGACTAGCGGGGGTTACGAGCAGTACTTC. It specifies CASSAGTSGGYEQYF.

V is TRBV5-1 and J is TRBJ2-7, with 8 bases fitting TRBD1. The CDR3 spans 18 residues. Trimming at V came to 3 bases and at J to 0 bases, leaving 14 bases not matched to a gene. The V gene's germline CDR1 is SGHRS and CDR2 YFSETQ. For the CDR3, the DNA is TGCGCCAGCAGCTGGAGGGGCAGGGGGCGCCAAGTCTCCTACGAGCAGTACTTC. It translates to CASSWRGRGRQVSYEQYF.

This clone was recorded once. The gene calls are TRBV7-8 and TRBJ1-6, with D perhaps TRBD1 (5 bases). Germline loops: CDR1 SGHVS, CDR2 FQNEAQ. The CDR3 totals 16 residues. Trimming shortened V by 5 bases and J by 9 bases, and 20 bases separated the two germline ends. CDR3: CASSSMGGGNGSPLHF. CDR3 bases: TGTGCCAGCAGCAGCATGGGTGGGGGGAACGGTTCACCCCTCCACTTT.

CDR3 amino acids: CASSPGRVEQYF. CDR3 DNA: TGTGCCAGCAGCCCCGGCAGGGTCGAGCAGTACTTC. The J gene is TRBJ2-7, the V gene TRBV6-5; D is possibly TRBD1 (5 bases). V was cut by 6 bases and J by 6 bases, with 12 bases left in between. The germline gives CDR1 MNHEY, CDR2 SVGAGI. There are 12 residues in the CDR3.

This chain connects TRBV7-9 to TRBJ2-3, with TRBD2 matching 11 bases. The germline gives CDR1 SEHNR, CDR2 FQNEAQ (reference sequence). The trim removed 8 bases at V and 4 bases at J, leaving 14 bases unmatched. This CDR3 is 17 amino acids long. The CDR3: CASQTSTSGDGPDTQYF. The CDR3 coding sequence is TGTGCCAGCCAAACTTCGACTAGCGGGGATGGACCAGATACGCAGTATTTT.

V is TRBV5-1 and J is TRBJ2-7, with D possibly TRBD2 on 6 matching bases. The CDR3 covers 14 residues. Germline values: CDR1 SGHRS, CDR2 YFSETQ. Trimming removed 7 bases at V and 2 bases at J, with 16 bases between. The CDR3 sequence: CASARAGTPYEQYF. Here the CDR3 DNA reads TGCGCCAGCGCCAGGGCAGGGACTCCCTACGAGCAGTACTTC.

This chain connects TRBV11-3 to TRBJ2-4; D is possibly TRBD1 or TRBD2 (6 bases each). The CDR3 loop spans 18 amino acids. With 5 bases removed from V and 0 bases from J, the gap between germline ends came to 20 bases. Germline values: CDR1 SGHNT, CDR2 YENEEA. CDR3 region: CASSRGDTERLAKNIQYF. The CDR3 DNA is TGTGCCAGCAGCCGCGGGGACACGGAACGTCTAGCCAAAAACATTCAGTACTTC.

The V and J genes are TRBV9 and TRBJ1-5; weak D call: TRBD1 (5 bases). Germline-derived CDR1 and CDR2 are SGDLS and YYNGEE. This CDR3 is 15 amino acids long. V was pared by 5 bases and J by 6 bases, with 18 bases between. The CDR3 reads CASSPNQGSGQPQHF. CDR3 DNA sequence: TGTGCCAGCAGTCCAAATCAGGGTTCGGGTCAGCCCCAGCATTTT.